The 30 T cell receptor beta chains below were found in one sample sequenced in a study of technical replicates of blood from a few donors. Sequencing used immunoSEQ multiplex PCR; TCRdb keeps in-frame clones, though not all of them. Of 55,000 to 80,000 clones listed, approximately 90% are singletons. Sequencing was carried out using T cells isolated from PBMCs. The receptors were gathered from a human donor in good health.

J is TRBJ1-2 and V is TRBV4-3; maybe TRBD1 (6 bases). This CDR3 contains 15 residues. Germline lookup yields CDR1 LGHNA and CDR2 YSLEER. The V end lost 3 bases, the J end lost 5 bases, and 16 bases lay between the germline ends. CDR3 region: CASSQGQVTTYGYTF. The DNA of the CDR3 is TGCGCCAGCAGCCAGGGACAAGTGACGACTTATGGCTACACCTTC.

The J gene is TRBJ2-2, the V gene TRBV11-3, with 10 bases that match TRBD2. Germline-derived CDR1 and CDR2 are SGHNT and YENEEA. V dropped 3 bases and J dropped 6; count of bases not matched to a gene: 7. The CDR3 has 16 residues. The CDR3: CASSLQSGRAAGELFF. CDR3 DNA: TGTGCCAGCAGCTTGCAGAGCGGGAGGGCCGCCGGGGAGCTGTTTTTT. Variable domain in full (rest from reference TRBV11-3 and TRBJ2-2): EAGVVQSPRYKIIEKKQPVAFWCNPISGHNTLYWYLQNLGQGPELLIRYENEEAVDDSQLPKDRFSAERLKGVDSTLKIQPAELGDSAVYLCASSLQSGRAAGELFFGEGSRLTVL.

The CDR3, as DNA: TGTGCCAGCAGTTCAGTAAACACCGGGGAGCTGTTTTTT. Translated, it gives CASSSVNTGELFF. The V call is TRBV11-3, the J call TRBJ2-2; D is ambiguous. Trimming shortened V by 6 bases and J by 2 bases, and 7 bases separated the two germline ends. This CDR3 is 13 amino acids long. The V gene's germline CDR1 is SGHNT and CDR2 YENEEA.

V is TRBV28 and J is TRBJ2-7; TRBD2 might be the D (5 bases). CDR1 is MDHEN and CDR2 is SYDVKM in the germline V gene. V lost 6 bases, J lost 7 bases, and 22 bases lay in between. The CDR3 sequence is 15 residues long. The CDR3 reads CASRTTSYGIDEQYF. In nucleotides, the CDR3 is TGTGCCAGCAGGACCACCAGTTACGGGATAGATGAGCAGTACTTC.

This clone came up once. For the CDR3, the DNA is TGTGCCAGCAGTTCCTCCCACGGTAATAGCAATCAGCCCCAGCATTTT. Translated, it gives CASSSSHGNSNQPQHF. The chain uses TRBV28 and TRBJ1-5; the D is unclear. Germline V gives CDR1 MDHEN, CDR2 SYDVKM. Trimming pared 4 bases from V and 0 bases from J, leaving 13 bases between. This CDR3 has 16 residues. Full variable domain (outside the CDR3, taken from reference TRBV28 and TRBJ1-5): DVKVTQSSRYLVKRTGEKVFLECVQDMDHENMFWYRQDPGLGLRLIYFSYDVKMKEKGDIPEGYSVSREKKERFSLILESASTNQTSMYLCASSSSHGNSNQPQHFGDGTRLSIL.

V is TRBV4-1 and J is TRBJ2-3; maybe TRBD1 (5 bases). The V end lost 3 bases, the J end lost 5 bases, and 12 bases lay between the germline ends. The CDR3 is 14 residues long. CDR1 MGHRA and CDR2 YSYEKL come from the germline V gene. CDR3 sequence (DNA): TGCGCCAGCAGCCACTTGATAGGGGAAGATACGCAGTATTTT. This translates into CASSHLIGEDTQYF.

The chain links TRBV4-3 to TRBJ2-1, with a weak D call TRBD2 (5 bases). The CDR3 is made up of 12 amino acids. CDR1 is LGHNA and CDR2 is YSLEER in the germline V gene. With 5 bases removed from V and 15 bases from J, the gap between germline ends came to 17 bases. The CDR3 here is CASSTWTGVRFF. The CDR3 DNA is TGCGCCAGCAGCACCTGGACTGGAGTACGGTTCTTC.

CDR3 nucleotides: TGCGCCAGCAGCCCCCGCAGGGTGGTAAAGTACGAGCAGTACTTC. This gives the protein CASSPRRVVKYEQYF. The genes are TRBV4-1 and TRBJ2-7; D might be TRBD1 (5 bases). V was cut by 4 bases and J by 4 bases, with 17 bases left in between. The CDR3 contains 15 residues. CDR1 and CDR2 (germline): MGHRA, YSYEKL.

The chain couples TRBV16 to TRBJ1-2; 7 bases agree with TRBD1. CDR3 length: 13 amino acids. Germline CDR1 reads KGHSY; CDR2 reads FQNENV. V was clipped by 4 bases and J by 4 bases; unmatched bases: 3. The DNA of the CDR3 is TGTGCCAGCAGCCCCGGGACAGTCTATGGCTACACCTTC. Translated: CASSPGTVYGYTF.

This clone was picked up one time. J is TRBJ1-4 and V is TRBV6-5, with D uncertain. Trimming stripped 2 bases from V and 7 bases from J, with 17 bases between. Germline loops: CDR1 MNHEY, CDR2 SVGAGI. This CDR3 contains 16 residues. The CDR3 reads CASSYEDSGSSEKLFF. CDR3 bases: TGTGCCAGCAGTTACGAGGACTCTGGGAGTAGTGAAAAACTGTTTTTT.

The chain has TRBV2 and TRBJ2-1; TRBD2 matches 8 bases. Germline V CDR1 and CDR2: SNHLY, FYNNEI. V gave up 8 bases and J gave up 5 bases; unmatched junction bases: 5. This CDR3 contains 13 residues. The CDR3 region is CASEAGEHNEQFF. The CDR3, as DNA: TGTGCCAGCGAAGCGGGAGAACACAATGAGCAGTTCTTC. The full variable domain, in which reference TRBV2 and TRBJ2-1 provide the parts outside the CDR3, is EPEVTQTPSHQVTQMGQEVILRCVPISNHLYFYWYRQILGQKVEFLVSFYNNEISEKSEIFDDQFSVERPDGSNFTLKIRSTKLEDSAMYFCASEAGEHNEQFFGPGTRLTVL.

The rearrangement uses TRBV30 and TRBJ2-3; 9 nucleotides match TRBD2. The CDR3 is 18 amino acids. Germline-derived CDR1 and CDR2 are GTSNPN and SVGIG (reference sequence). V lost 1 base, J lost 4 bases, and 15 bases stayed unmatched. CDR3 protein: CAWSGGGGRAPVSDTQYF. CDR3 sequence (DNA): TGTGCCTGGAGTGGAGGTGGCGGGAGGGCCCCCGTGTCAGATACGCAGTATTTT.

The rearrangement uses TRBV4-2 and TRBJ2-1; perhaps TRBD1 as D (5 bases). Germline CDR1 is LGHNA and CDR2 is YNFKEQ. The CDR3 has 15 amino acids. V was pared by 5 bases and J by 6 bases, with 17 bases between. This CDR3 is CASSEGPGPGNEQFF. In DNA, the CDR3 is TGTGCCAGCAGCGAAGGGCCAGGGCCGGGCAATGAGCAGTTCTTC.

The chain combines TRBV19 with TRBJ2-5, with D possibly TRBD1 on 5 matching bases. The V gene's germline CDR1 is LNHDA and CDR2 SQIVND (reference sequence). CDR3 length: 13 residues. V dropped 4 bases and J dropped 1 base, with 7 bases sitting between them. For the CDR3, the DNA is TGTGCCAGTAGTACCGACAGCCAAGAGACCCAGTACTTC. Translated, it gives CASSTDSQETQYF.

The chain joins TRBV2 to TRBJ2-3; a possible D gene is TRBD2 (6 bases). CDR1 and CDR2 (germline): SNHLY, FYNNEI. V was shortened by 11 bases and J by 0 bases, with 12 bases between the two germline ends. The CDR3 runs to 13 residues. The CDR3 sequence: CARLGASTDTQYF. CDR3 coding DNA: TGTGCCCGACTAGGAGCTAGCACAGATACGCAGTATTTT. The complete variable domain, with remaining parts taken from reference TRBV2 and TRBJ2-3, reads EPEVTQTPSHQVTQMGQEVILRCVPISNHLYFYWYRQILGQKVEFLVSFYNNEISEKSEIFDDQFSVERPDGSNFTLKIRSTKLEDSAMYFCARLGASTDTQYFGPGTRLTVL.

This rearrangement joins TRBV10-3 to TRBJ1-2; 8 bases are shared with TRBD1. The CDR3 extends over 18 amino acids. V lost 9 bases to trimming and J lost 1 base; unmatched junction nucleotides: 19. Germline V gives CDR1 ENHRY, CDR2 SYGVKD. CDR3 sequence: CAIKPGQASAPINYGYTF. DNA for the CDR3: TGTGCCATTAAACCGGGACAGGCCTCTGCTCCTATTAACTATGGCTACACCTTC.

The V and J genes are TRBV5-8 and TRBJ2-7, with 7 nucleotides matching TRBD1. Trimming at V came to 0 bases and at J to 7 bases, leaving 7 bases not matched to a gene. The CDR3 covers 14 residues. Per the germline V gene, CDR1 is SGHTS and CDR2 is YDEGEE. CDR3 nucleotides: TGTGCCAGCAGCTTGGTGGACAGGCTGGGGGAGCAGTACTTC. Amino acids: CASSLVDRLGEQYF.

The chain employs TRBV7-9 and TRBJ1-4, with D possibly TRBD1 on 5 matching bases. Germline V gene sequence: CDR1 SEHNR, CDR2 FQNEAQ (reference sequence). CDR3 size: 13 residues. V lost 6 bases and J 3 bases, leaving 8 bases between the germline ends. This CDR3 is CASRLRANEKLFF. In DNA form, the CDR3 reads TGTGCCAGCAGACTCAGGGCTAATGAAAAACTGTTTTTT.

V gene TRBV18 combines with J gene TRBJ2-7; weak D call: TRBD2 (7 bases). This CDR3 contains 15 residues. Germline assignment: CDR1 KGHSH and CDR2 LQKENI. V was pared by 6 bases and J by 2 bases, with 17 bases between. CDR3 sequence reads: CASSLEGGVTYEQYF. CDR3 sequence (DNA): TGTGCCAGCTCGCTTGAGGGGGGGGTGACCTACGAGCAGTACTTC.

This clone was seen just once. The V call is TRBV20-1, the J call TRBJ2-1; 8 bases fit TRBD1. V lost 5 bases, J lost 9 bases, and 3 bases stayed unmatched. Germline V gene data show CDR1 as DFQATT and CDR2 as SNEGSKA (reference sequence). The CDR3 is made up of 11 amino acids. CDR3 region: CSARDRSEQFF. In DNA form, the CDR3 reads TGCAGTGCTCGGGACAGGAGTGAGCAGTTCTTC.

The chain joins TRBV6-5 to TRBJ1-1, with 9 bases lining up with TRBD1. This CDR3 has 13 residues. CDR1 and CDR2 (germline): MNHEY, SVGAGI. The trim removed 3 bases at V and 11 bases at J, leaving 7 bases unmatched. The CDR3 protein is CASSYVDRGLAFF. In DNA form, the CDR3 reads TGTGCCAGCAGTTATGTGGACAGGGGACTTGCTTTCTTT.

The chain recombines TRBV4-3 with TRBJ2-7, with 11 bases that match TRBD2. CDR1 is LGHNA and CDR2 is YSLEER in the germline V gene. CDR3 length: 15 residues. Trimming took 4 bases from V and 3 from J; bases not matched to a gene: 5. Here the CDR3 reads CASSLTTSGIYEQYF. Written as DNA, the CDR3 is TGCGCCAGCAGCCTCACGACTAGCGGGATCTACGAGCAGTACTTC.

The rearrangement joins TRBV23-1 to TRBJ2-7; 14 bases line up with TRBD2. TRBV23-1 is annotated as an ORF whose role is uncertain. V trimming: 0 bases; J trimming: 3 bases; junction bases outside the gene matches: 19. CDR3 length: 22 amino acids. This CDR3 is CASSQSTGGQGLAGECRYEQYF. CDR3 DNA: TGCGCCAGCAGTCAATCGACGGGCGGACAGGGACTAGCGGGAGAGTGTCGCTACGAGCAGTACTTC.

The chain links TRBV7-2 to TRBJ2-2, with 9 nucleotides matching TRBD1. V lost 5 bases and J lost 3; bases outside the gene matches: 4. In germline, CDR1 is SGHTA, CDR2 FQGNSA. The CDR3 contains 15 residues. CDR3 nucleotide sequence: TGTGCCAGCAGCCCACGGACAGGGGACACCGGGGAGCTGTTTTTT. Translation: CASSPRTGDTGELFF. Based on the CDR3 plus reference TRBV7-2 and TRBJ2-2, the full variable domain is GAGVSQSPSNKVTEKGKDVELRCDPISGHTALYWYRQSLGQGLEFLIYFQGNSAPDKSGLPSDRFSAERTGGSVSTLTIQRTQQEDSAVYLCASSPRTGDTGELFFGEGSRLTVL.

The chain couples TRBV11-2 to TRBJ2-1; weak D call: TRBD2 (6 bases). The V end lost 5 bases, the J end lost 3 bases, and 23 bases lay between the germline ends. Germline V gene lookup returns CDR1 SGHAT and CDR2 FQNNGV. There are 18 residues in the CDR3. CDR3 coding DNA: TGTGCCAGCAGCCCGGGCGGTCGGGGACTTCTGAACTACAATGAGCAGTTCTTC. Translated, it gives CASSPGGRGLLNYNEQFF.

Comments on this clone: One end of the junction varies from germline; a read error may be responsible. The chain uses TRBV7-7 and TRBJ2-7; 9 bases line up with TRBD1. Germline CDR1 SSHAT, CDR2 FNYEAQ (reference sequence). The CDR3 length is 15 residues. The CDR3 reads CASSLGQGSSYEQYF. DNA of the CDR3: TGTGCTAGCAGCCTCGGACAGGGGAGCTCCTACGAGCAGTACTTC. Variable domain in full (rest from reference TRBV7-7 and TRBJ2-7): GAGVSQSPRYKVTKRGQDVTLRCDPISSHATLYWYQQALGQGPEFLTYFNYEAQPDKSGLPSDRFSAERPEGSISTLTIQRTEQRDSAMYRCASSLGQGSSYEQYFGPGTRLTVT.

This chain connects TRBV6-5 to TRBJ2-7; 7 positions agree with TRBD1. V trimming: 6 bases; J trimming: 0 bases; junction bases outside the gene matches: 8. Germline-derived CDR1 and CDR2 are MNHEY and SVGAGI. This CDR3 comprises 15 residues. This CDR3 is CASRHTTGYSYEQYF. CDR3 nucleotide sequence: TGTGCCAGCAGGCACACGACAGGGTACTCCTACGAGCAGTACTTC.

The V and J genes are TRBV28 and TRBJ1-2, with D possibly TRBD1 on 6 matching bases. Germline V gives CDR1 MDHEN, CDR2 SYDVKM. The CDR3 is 13 residues long. The V and J ends lost 8 bases and 1 base respectively, with 11 bases between them. The CDR3 bases are TGTGCCAGCCAACAGGGATTTAACTATGGCTACACCTTC. Amino acid sequence: CASQQGFNYGYTF.

The V gene is TRBV19, the J gene TRBJ1-4; D gene ambiguous. CDR3 length equals 15 residues. Germline CDR1 reads LNHDA; CDR2 reads SQIVND (reference sequence). Deletions cut 6 bases from V and 2 bases from J, with 13 bases between. CDR3 residues: CASSQRMGTNEKLFF. CDR3 nucleotides: TGTGCCAGTAGCCAGCGGATGGGGACTAATGAAAAACTGTTTTTT. The whole variable domain, filled in from reference TRBV19 and TRBJ1-4, reads DGGITQSPKYLFRKEGQNVTLSCEQNLNHDAMYWYRQDPGQGLRLIYYSQIVNDFQKGDIAEGYSVSREKKESFPLTVTSAQKNPTAFYLCASSQRMGTNEKLFFGSGTQLSVL.

The chain employs TRBV5-1 and TRBJ2-2, with TRBD1 matching over 8 bases. V shed 2 bases, J shed 4 bases, and the junction held 7 bases outside the gene matches. CDR3 length equals 16 residues. The V gene's germline CDR1 is SGHRS and CDR2 YFSETQ. CDR3 sequence: CASSFGQGEATGELFF. The CDR3 DNA follows: TGCGCCAGCAGCTTCGGACAGGGCGAGGCCACCGGGGAGCTGTTTTTT.